Sequencing of this T cell receptor (beta chain) was carried out in a study of blood T cell repertoires in COVID-19. At the level of the study: The samples span acute and convalescent COVID-19 from the United States, Italy and Spain.

The germline V gene has CDR1 MRHNA and CDR2 SNTAGT. This CDR3 region has 13 residues. Under the authors' procedure: Estimates of nucleated cell counts were drawn from the amplification of reference gene primers. Repertoires were generated with immunoSEQ multiplex PCR, while TCRdb's copy carries only in-frame clones and drops some. V, J and clone size derive from that table, while D and trimming were established from the DNA sequence. The table records some 300,000 clones, approximately 90% of them present only once. Remarks on this clone: A junction boundary mismatches the germline segment, possibly from a read error.

The sequenced sample consisted of PBMCs or T cells enriched from blood (not recorded which). V gene TRBV6-4 combines with J gene TRBJ2-3; D is undetermined. This TCR came from a woman aged 40 to 50 who had recovered from COVID-19. DNA of the CDR3: TGTGCCAGCAGTGACTCCACCACAAATACGCAGTATTTT. Translating gives CASSDSTTNTQYF.